The source of this T cell receptor beta chain is a study of blood T cell repertoires in COVID-19. Study overall: Samples came from the United States, Italy and Spain, spanning acute and convalescent COVID-19. T cells, B-cell-depleted T cells, or PBMCs supplied cDNA or gDNA.

In the study's own analysis: By means of reference gene primer amplification, nucleated cell counts were estimated. Assay: immunoSEQ multiplex PCR; the TCRdb copy retains only in-frame clones and omits some. Clonal size and the V and J genes are those of that table, whereas D and trimming came from the DNA. The data contain 95,000 to 150,000 clones, about 84% of them seen just once; the ten biggest clones take up approximately 5%. Looked up from germline, CDR1 is MDHEN and CDR2 is SYDVKM. With 11 bases removed from V and 7 bases from J, the gap between germline ends came to 15 bases. The CDR3 length is 12 residues.

The specimen sequenced was peripheral blood. This TCR came from a human donor in a cohort sampled during active COVID-19. The J gene is TRBJ1-3, the V gene TRBV28; D possibly corresponds to TRBD1 (5 bases). CDR3 DNA sequence: TGTGCCCTTGGGGGGATCGGGAACACCATATATTTT. The encoded protein is CALGGIGNTIYF.